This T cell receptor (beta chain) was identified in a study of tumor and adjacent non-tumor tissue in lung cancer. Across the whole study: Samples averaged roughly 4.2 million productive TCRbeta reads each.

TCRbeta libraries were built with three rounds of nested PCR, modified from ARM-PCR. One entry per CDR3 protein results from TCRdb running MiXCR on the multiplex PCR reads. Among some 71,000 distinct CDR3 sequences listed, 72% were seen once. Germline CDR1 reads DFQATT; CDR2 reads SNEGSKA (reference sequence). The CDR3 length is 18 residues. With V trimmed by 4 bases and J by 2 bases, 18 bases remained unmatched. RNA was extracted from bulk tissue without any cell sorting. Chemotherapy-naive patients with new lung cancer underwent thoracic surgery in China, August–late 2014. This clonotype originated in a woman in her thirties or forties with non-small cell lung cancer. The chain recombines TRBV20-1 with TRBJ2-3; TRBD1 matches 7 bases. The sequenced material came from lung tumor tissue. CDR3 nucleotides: TGCAGTGCTATTGGGACAGCGAAAGAGGGGGCTAACACAGATACGCAGTATTTT. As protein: CSAIGTAKEGANTDTQYF.